These 20 T cell receptor beta chains share one sample of origin, sequenced in a study of blood T cells in healthy people across ages. For the second PCR, which ran for roughly 7 to 11 cycles, a sample-barcoded 5' primer and a J-beta primer mix were used. TCRdb fed the 5' RACE reads into MiXCR, producing one record per CDR3 protein. The profile shows 850,000 to 1,000,000 distinct CDR3 sequences, roughly 51% of them singletons. What was sequenced was blood. The receptors stem from a woman between 55 and 75 years old in good health.

Regarding this clonotype: At one end the junction does not follow the germline gene, possibly because of a read error. This chain uses TRBV10-3 with TRBJ2-2; D is perhaps TRBD2 (5 bases). This CDR3 region has 14 residues. The germline V gene has CDR1 ENHRY and CDR2 SYGVKD. DNA for the CDR3: TGTGCCATCAGCTTGACCGAGGTGGCCGGGGAGCTGTTCTTT. Translating it yields CAISLTEVAGELFF.

The table lists this clonotype with a few counts. This rearrangement joins TRBV6-6 to TRBJ1-6; D may be TRBD1 (5 bases). CDR1 is MNHNY and CDR2 is SVGAGI in the germline V gene (reference sequence). V lost 7 bases to trimming and J lost 5 bases, with 12 bases between them. The CDR3 contains 14 residues. Here the CDR3 DNA reads TGTGCCAGCACGGGGACGGCGAATAATTCACCCCTCCACTTT. Translated, it gives CASTGTANNSPLHF.

As to this clonotype: At one end, the junction sequence differs from germline, possibly due to a read error. This chain connects TRBV12-3 or TRBV12-4 to TRBJ2-7; TRBD1 aligns across 8 bases. This CDR3 comprises 15 residues. For the CDR3, the DNA is TGTTCCAGCAGTCCCCGGACAGGGCATCTCAACGAGCAGTACTTC. This sequence encodes CSSSPRTGHLNEQYF.

This clonotype was seen repeatedly, ten times or more. The genes are TRBV27 and TRBJ2-3, with 7 bases that match TRBD1. Germline values: CDR1 MNHEY, CDR2 SMNVEV (reference sequence). The CDR3 consists of 16 residues. V was clipped by 2 bases and J by 2 bases; unmatched bases: 7. The CDR3 region has the DNA TGTGCCAGCAGTTTAAATCCGGACAGGCTCACAGATACGCAGTATTTT. Its translation: CASSLNPDRLTDTQYF.

J is TRBJ1-4 and V is TRBV28; no clear D gene. Per the germline V gene, CDR1 is MDHEN and CDR2 is SYDVKM. The CDR3 sequence is 15 residues long. V was clipped by 6 bases and J by 3 bases, with 14 bases between them. The DNA for the CDR3 is TGTGCCAGCAGGACCGGAAACTGGCCTAATGAAAAACTGTTTTTT. Translated, it gives CASRTGNWPNEKLFF. Full variable domain (rest looked up from reference TRBV28 and TRBJ1-4): DVKVTQSSRYLVKRTGEKVFLECVQDMDHENMFWYRQDPGLGLRLIYFSYDVKMKEKGDIPEGYSVSREKKERFSLILESASTNQTSMYLCASRTGNWPNEKLFFGSGTQLSVL.

V usage is TRBV21-1 and J usage is TRBJ2-5; TRBD1 is taken as the D call from the table, unchecked against the DNA. The assigned J gene may be wrong: the sequence end matches TRBJ2-7 better. TRBV21-1 is a pseudogene segment. This CDR3 spans 16 amino acids. CDR3 loop: CASRSRTGQGNYEQYF. CDR3 coding DNA: TGTGCCAGCAGATCGAGAACCGGACAGGGAAATTACGAGCAGTACTTC.

This chain uses TRBV9 with TRBJ2-5; 14 positions match TRBD2. V lost 0 bases, J lost 4 bases, and 2 bases stayed unmatched. The V gene's germline CDR1 is SGDLS and CDR2 YYNGEE. This CDR3 has 16 residues. The CDR3 DNA reads as TGTGCCAGCAGCGTAGGACTAGCGGGAGGGGGAGAGACCCAGTACTTC. Its translation: CASSVGLAGGGETQYF.

The V and J genes are TRBV4-2 and TRBJ2-3; 13 nucleotides align to TRBD2. The CDR3 extends over 19 amino acids. Germline-derived CDR1 and CDR2 are LGHNA and YNFKEQ. J lost 4 bases, V lost 4 bases, and 14 bases had no gene match. CDR3 nucleotides: TGTGCCAGCAGCCCACGGGACAGGACACTAGCGGGAGGGTCAGATACGCAGTATTTT. Its protein product is CASSPRDRTLAGGSDTQYF.

The chain joins TRBV6-1 to TRBJ2-3; unclear D gene. CDR3 size: 16 residues. CDR1 and CDR2 from the germline V gene are MNHNS and SASEGT. V lost 4 bases and J lost 4, with 18 bases in between. CDR3 in amino acids: CASSALGTRPPDTQYF. CDR3 nucleotides: TGTGCCAGCAGTGCCCTGGGAACTCGCCCCCCAGATACGCAGTATTTT.

The rearrangement joins TRBV4-2 to TRBJ2-3; the D gene is possibly TRBD2 (5 bases). The germline V gene encodes CDR1 LGHNA and CDR2 YNFKEQ. This CDR3 comprises 16 residues. V was cut by 1 base and J by 6 bases, with 17 bases left in between. The CDR3 is CASSQGRASGSDTQYF. CDR3 DNA: TGTGCCAGCAGCCAAGGCCGGGCTAGTGGGAGTGATACGCAGTATTTT.

A remark on this clonotype: An end of the junction does not agree with germline; a read error may underlie this. The chain links TRBV29-1 to TRBJ2-5; 7 positions agree with TRBD1. CDR1 and CDR2 (germline): SQVTM, ANQGSEA. This CDR3 has 14 residues. For the CDR3, the DNA is TGCAGCGTTAAAGACAGGGCAGCGCAAGAGACCCAGTACTTC. Amino acids: CSVKDRAAQETQYF.

This chain links TRBV24-1 with TRBJ2-1, with 10 bases aligning to TRBD2. Unmatched junction bases numbered 5, after V lost 4 bases and J lost 3 bases. The CDR3 has 16 residues. CDR1 is KGHDR, CDR2 SFDVKD, per germline. The CDR3 bases are TGTGCCACCAGTGAGGCTAGCGGGAGTCGCTACAATGAGCAGTTCTTC. It yields the protein CATSEASGSRYNEQFF.

The chain has TRBV4-3 and TRBJ1-3; D gene uncertain. The germline V gene encodes CDR1 LGHNA and CDR2 YSLEER. Deletions cut 0 bases from V and 8 bases from J, with 5 bases between. The CDR3 runs to 12 residues. The CDR3 region is CASSQDGDTIYF. The CDR3 region has the DNA TGCGCCAGCAGCCAAGACGGGGACACCATATATTTT.

This rearrangement joins TRBV10-3 to TRBJ1-2; D gene unclear. Germline V gene sequence: CDR1 ENHRY, CDR2 SYGVKD. V was cut by 0 bases and J by 4 bases, with 12 bases left in between. This CDR3 is built from 15 residues. The CDR3 loop is CAISESGSKTYGYTF. The DNA of the CDR3 is TGTGCCATCAGTGAGTCGGGCAGCAAAACCTATGGCTACACCTTC.

The chain links TRBV11-2 to TRBJ2-3, with 13 bases matching TRBD2. This CDR3 has 18 amino acids. Germline CDR1 and CDR2: SGHAT and FQNNGV. With 3 bases clipped from V and 3 bases from J, the junction kept 9 bases outside the gene matches. The CDR3 DNA is TGTGCCAGCAGCTTGGGACTAGCGGGGCCCTGGGGAACAGATACGCAGTATTTT. Protein sequence: CASSLGLAGPWGTDTQYF.

This clonotype was recorded a few times. V gene TRBV5-1 combines with J gene TRBJ2-5, with 10 positions matching TRBD2. This CDR3 is 14 amino acids long. Germline CDR1 SGHRS, CDR2 YFSETQ. Trimming cost V 2 bases and J 11 bases; bases outside gene matches: 9. The CDR3 nucleotides are TGCGCCAGCAGCTTTTCTAGCGGGAGAGATGAGCAGTACTTC. It is translated as CASSFSSGRDEQYF.

The chain links TRBV5-1 to TRBJ2-3; perhaps TRBD1 as D (6 bases). CDR3 length: 16 amino acids. With 4 bases removed from V and 0 bases from J, the gap between germline ends came to 15 bases. In germline, CDR1 is SGHRS, CDR2 YFSETQ. This CDR3 reads CASSPWTDSSTDTQYF. The CDR3 nucleotides are TGCGCCAGCAGCCCCTGGACAGACTCTAGCACAGATACGCAGTATTTT. The full variable domain, with the rest looked up from reference TRBV5-1 and TRBJ2-3, is KAGVTQTPRYLIKTRGQQVTLSCSPISGHRSVSWYQQTPGQGLQFLFEYFSETQRNKGNFPGRFSGRQFSNSRSEMNVSTLELGDSALYLCASSPWTDSSTDTQYFGPGTRLTVL.

To note about this clonotype: At one end the junction does not follow the germline gene, possibly because of a read error. This rearrangement joins TRBV5-1 to TRBJ2-7; D may correspond to TRBD1 or TRBD2 (5 bases each). Germline values: CDR1 SGHRS, CDR2 YFSETQ. The CDR3 is made up of 16 amino acids. DNA of the CDR3: TGCGCCAGCGGCTTGGTTCAGGTCGGGGCGGTTTACGAGCAGTACTTC. It yields the protein CASGLVQVGAVYEQYF.

The genes are TRBV21-1 and TRBJ2-7; TRBD1, as called in the table, went unchecked against the DNA. TRBV21-1 represents a pseudogene. This CDR3 is built from 14 residues. CDR3 in amino acids: CASRNPRSGDEQYF. As DNA, the CDR3 is TGTGCCAGCAGGAATCCCCGGAGTGGGGACGAGCAGTACTTC.

The chain recombines TRBV4-2 with TRBJ1-4, with 7 bases matching TRBD1. The V gene's germline CDR1 is LGHNA and CDR2 YNFKEQ. The junction had 7 bases not matched to a gene; V was cut back by 1 base and J by 5 bases. The CDR3 has 16 amino acids. The CDR3 sequence: CASSQGGDSGNEKLFF. CDR3 nucleotide sequence: TGTGCCAGCAGCCAAGGCGGGGACAGCGGAAATGAAAAACTGTTTTTT.